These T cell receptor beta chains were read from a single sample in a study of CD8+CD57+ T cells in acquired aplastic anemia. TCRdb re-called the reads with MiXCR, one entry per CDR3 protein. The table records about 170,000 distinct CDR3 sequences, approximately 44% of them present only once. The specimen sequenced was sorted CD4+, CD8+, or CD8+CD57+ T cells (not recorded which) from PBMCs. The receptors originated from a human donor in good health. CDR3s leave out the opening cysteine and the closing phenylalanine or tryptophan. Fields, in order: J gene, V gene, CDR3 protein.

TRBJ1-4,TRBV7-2,ASSLAGFEKLF
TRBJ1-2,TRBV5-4,ASSGPVAGYGYT
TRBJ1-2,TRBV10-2,ASRPTLSGNYGYT
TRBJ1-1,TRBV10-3,AISESGGTEAF
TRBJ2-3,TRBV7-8,ASRWRLAGRLDTQY
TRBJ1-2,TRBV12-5,ASGNDRDSFVANYGYT
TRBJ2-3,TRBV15,ATSRGTSGEGRDTQY
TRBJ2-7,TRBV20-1,SASASGTGSDEQY
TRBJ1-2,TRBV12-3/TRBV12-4,ASTSIDSDYGYT
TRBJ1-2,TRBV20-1,SGHGQGGNYGYT
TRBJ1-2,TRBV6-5,ASSYLQGYGYT
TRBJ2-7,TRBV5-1,ASSLFLAGYEQY
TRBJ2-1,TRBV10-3,AYPGRLYNEQF
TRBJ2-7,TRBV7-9,ASRPPRTSGPGEQY
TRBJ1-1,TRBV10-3,AIWGGTSNTEAF
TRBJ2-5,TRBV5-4,ASSLGLNQETQY
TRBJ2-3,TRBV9,ASSAYREADTQY
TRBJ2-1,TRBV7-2,ASTPSSYNEQF
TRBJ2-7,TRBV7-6,ASSVSMGYEQY
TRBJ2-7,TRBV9,ASSATSGSNEQY
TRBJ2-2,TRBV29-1,SVAAGLNTGELF
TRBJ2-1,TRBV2,ASGGQGGNEQF
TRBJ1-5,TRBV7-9,ASSLGEGNQPQH
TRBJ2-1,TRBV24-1,ATREDRSEQF
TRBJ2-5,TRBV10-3,AISESGGGDETQY
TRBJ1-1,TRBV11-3,ASSLDQTDTEAF
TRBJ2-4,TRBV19,ASSSRTGENIQY
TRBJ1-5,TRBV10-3,AISEGQNQPQH
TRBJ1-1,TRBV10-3,AISGGQREAF
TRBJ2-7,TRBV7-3,ASGRDGYEQY
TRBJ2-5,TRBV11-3,ASSLAEEETQY
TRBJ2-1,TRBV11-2,ASSSGLADNNEQF
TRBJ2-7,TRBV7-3,ASSASPLIDYEQY
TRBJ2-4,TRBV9,ASSAHVEAKNIQY
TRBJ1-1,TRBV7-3,ASSPDPGYTEAF
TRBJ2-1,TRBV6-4,ASSDSTGAIDEQF
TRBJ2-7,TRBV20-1,SAGDSGSQFYEQY
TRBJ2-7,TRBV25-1,ASSPLAAQYEQY
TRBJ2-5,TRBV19,ASSEVGETQY
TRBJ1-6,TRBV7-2,ASTQSRGLSPLH
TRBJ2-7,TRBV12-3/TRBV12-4,ASRPRDFFGHEQY
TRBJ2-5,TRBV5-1,ASSSREGGRDQETQY
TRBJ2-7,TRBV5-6,ASSPGSRYEQY
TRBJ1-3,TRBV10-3,AISAGAGNTIY
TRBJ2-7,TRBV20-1,SAGGGSAYEQY
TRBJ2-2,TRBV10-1,ASSETGGHTGELF
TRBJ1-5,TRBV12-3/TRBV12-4,ASSFGYPNQPQH
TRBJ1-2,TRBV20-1,SATGQRYGYT
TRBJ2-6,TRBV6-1,ASSGGGANVLT
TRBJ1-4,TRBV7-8,ASSLSYEKLF
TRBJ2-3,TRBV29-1,SVEDLGSTDTQY
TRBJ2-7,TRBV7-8,ASSHGTDEQY
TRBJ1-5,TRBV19,ASSIPGPEGNQPQH
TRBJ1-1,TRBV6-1,ASSEIAAGRAF
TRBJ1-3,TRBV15,ATSSVPGQGYHSGNTIY
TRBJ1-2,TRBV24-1,ATSDRTAAYGYT
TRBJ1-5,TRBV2,ASSERTGWNQPQH
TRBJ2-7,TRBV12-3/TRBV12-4,ASFTRQGGVYEQY
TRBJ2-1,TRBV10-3,ANSGDSGSSYNEQF